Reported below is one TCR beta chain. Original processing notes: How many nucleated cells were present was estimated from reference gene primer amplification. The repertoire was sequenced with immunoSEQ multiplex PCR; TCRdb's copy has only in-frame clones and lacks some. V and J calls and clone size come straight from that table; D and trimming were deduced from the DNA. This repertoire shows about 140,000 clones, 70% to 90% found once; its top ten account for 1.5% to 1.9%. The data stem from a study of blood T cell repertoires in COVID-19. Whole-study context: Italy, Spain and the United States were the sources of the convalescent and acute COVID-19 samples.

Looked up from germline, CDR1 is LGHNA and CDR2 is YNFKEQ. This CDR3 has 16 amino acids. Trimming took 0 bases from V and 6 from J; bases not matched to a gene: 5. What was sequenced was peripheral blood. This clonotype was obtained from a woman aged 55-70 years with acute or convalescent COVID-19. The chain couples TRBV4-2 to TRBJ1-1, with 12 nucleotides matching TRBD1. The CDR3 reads CASSQDLGQGAPEAFF. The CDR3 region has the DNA TGTGCCAGCAGCCAAGATTTGGGACAGGGGGCTCCTGAAGCTTTCTTT.